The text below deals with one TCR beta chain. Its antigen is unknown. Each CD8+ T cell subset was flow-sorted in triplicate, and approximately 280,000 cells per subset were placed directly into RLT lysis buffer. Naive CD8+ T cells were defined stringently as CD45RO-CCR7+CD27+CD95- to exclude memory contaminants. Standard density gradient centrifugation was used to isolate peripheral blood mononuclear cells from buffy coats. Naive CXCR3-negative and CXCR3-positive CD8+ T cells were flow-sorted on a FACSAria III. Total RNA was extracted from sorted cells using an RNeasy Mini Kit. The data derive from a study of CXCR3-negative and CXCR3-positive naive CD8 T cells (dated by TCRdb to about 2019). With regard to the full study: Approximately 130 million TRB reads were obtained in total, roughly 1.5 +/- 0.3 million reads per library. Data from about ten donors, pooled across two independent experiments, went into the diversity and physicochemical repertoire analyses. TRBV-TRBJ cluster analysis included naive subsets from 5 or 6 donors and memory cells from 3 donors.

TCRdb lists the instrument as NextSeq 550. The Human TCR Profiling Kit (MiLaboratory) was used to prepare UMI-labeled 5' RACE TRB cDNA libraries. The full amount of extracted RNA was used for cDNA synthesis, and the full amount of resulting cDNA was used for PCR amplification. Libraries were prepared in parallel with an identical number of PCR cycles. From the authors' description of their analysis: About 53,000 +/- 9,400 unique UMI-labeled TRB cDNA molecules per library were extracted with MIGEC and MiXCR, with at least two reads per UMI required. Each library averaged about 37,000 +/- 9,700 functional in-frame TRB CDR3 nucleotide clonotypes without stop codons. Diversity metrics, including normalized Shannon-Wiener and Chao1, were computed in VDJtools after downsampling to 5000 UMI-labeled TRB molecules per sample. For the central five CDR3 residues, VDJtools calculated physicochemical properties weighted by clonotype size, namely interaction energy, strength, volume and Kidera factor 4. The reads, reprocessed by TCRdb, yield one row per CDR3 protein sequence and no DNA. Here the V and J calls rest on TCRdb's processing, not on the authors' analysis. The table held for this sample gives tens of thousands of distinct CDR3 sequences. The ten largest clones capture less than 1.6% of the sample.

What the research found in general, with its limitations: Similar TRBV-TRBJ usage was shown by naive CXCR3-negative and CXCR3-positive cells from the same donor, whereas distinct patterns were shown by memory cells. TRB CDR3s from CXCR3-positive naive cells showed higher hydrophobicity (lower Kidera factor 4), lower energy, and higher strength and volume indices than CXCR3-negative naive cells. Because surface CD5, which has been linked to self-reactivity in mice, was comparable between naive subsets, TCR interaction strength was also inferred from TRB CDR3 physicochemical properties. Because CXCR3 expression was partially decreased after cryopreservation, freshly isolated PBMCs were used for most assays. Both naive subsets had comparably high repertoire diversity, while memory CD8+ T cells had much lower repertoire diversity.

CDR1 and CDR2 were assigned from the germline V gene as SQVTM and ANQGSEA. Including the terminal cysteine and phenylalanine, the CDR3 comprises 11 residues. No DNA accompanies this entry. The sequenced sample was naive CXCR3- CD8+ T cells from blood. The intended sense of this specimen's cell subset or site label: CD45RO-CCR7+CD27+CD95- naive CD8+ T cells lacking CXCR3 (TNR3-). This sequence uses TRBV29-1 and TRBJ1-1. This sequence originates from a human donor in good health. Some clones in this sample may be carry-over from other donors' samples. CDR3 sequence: CSVVSDTEAFF.